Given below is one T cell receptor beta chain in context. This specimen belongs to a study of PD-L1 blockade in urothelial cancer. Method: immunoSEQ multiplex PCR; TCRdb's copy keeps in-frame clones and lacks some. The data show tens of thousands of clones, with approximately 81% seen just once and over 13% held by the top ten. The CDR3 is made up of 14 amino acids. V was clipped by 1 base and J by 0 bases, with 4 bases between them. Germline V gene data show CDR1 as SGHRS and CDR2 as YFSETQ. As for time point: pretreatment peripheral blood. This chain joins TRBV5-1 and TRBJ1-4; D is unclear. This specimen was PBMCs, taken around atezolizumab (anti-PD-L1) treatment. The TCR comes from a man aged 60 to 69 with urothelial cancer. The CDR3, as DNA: TGCGCCAGCAGCTTGCGTGCAACTAATGAAAAACTGTTTTTT. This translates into CASSLRATNEKLFF.